The source of this TCR beta chain is a study of T cells in localized non-small cell lung cancer. By share of the sample, this clone is large. Its antigen remains unidentified. Profiled with immunoSEQ multiplex PCR; TCRdb holds only in-frame clones, not every one. Of 2,000 to 3,000 clones in the sample, 20% to 25% are singletons; the top ten hold roughly 6%. Findings and caveats of the study: Since sequencing was restricted to only one region of the tumor, intratumor heterogeneity remains a possibility. Higher adjacent-lung clonality was associated with shorter survival.

CDR3 length equals 14 residues. Trimming stripped 1 base from V and 3 bases from J, with 9 bases between. Germline CDR1 and CDR2: ENHRY and SYGVKD. The rearrangement joins TRBV10-3 to TRBJ1-1; D may be TRBD1 (6 bases). The clonotype comes from a man between 40 and 70 years old with stage II lung adenocarcinoma. The input for sequencing was lung tumor tissue, taken before any cancer treatment. The CDR3 reads CAISEWGQDTEAFF. As DNA, the CDR3 is TGTGCCATCAGTGAGTGGGGGCAGGACACTGAAGCTTTCTTT.